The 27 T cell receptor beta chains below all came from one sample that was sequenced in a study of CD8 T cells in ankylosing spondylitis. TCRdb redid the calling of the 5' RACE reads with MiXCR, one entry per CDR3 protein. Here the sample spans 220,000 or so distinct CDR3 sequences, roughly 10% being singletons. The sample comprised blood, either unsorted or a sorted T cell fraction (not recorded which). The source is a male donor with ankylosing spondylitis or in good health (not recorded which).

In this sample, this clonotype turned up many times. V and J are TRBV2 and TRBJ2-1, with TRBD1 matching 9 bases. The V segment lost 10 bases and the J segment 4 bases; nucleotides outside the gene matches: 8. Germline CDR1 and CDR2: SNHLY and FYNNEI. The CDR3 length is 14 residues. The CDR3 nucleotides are TGTGCCACGTTGCCGGGACAGGGATACAATGAGCAGTTCTTC. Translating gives CATLPGQGYNEQFF.

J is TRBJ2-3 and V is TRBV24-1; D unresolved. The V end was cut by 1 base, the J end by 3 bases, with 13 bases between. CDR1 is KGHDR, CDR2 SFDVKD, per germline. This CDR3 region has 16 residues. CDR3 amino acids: CATSDLTTRGTDTQYF. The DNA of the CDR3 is TGTGCCACCAGTGATTTAACCACACGCGGTACAGATACGCAGTATTTT.

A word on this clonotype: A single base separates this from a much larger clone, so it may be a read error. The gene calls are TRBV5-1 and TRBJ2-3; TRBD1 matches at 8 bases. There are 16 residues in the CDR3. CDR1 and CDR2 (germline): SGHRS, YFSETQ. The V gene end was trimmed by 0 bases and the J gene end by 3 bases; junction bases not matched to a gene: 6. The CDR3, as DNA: TGCGCCAGCAGCTTGGTCGGGGACAGGCTAACAGATACGCAGTATTTT. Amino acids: CASSLVGDRLTDTQYF.

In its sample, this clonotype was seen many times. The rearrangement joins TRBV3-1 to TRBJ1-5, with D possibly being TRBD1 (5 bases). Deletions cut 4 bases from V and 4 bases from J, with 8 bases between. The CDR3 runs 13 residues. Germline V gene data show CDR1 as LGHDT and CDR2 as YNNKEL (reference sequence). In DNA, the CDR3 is TGTGCCAGCAGCCGGGACCTGAATCAGCCCCAGCATTTT. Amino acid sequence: CASSRDLNQPQHF.

The CDR3 loop reads CASRETGGLNEQFF. CDR3 bases: TGTGCCAGCAGGGAGACAGGGGGGTTGAATGAGCAGTTCTTC. The chain couples TRBV2 to TRBJ2-1, with TRBD1 matching 9 bases. This CDR3 is built from 14 residues. The germline gives CDR1 SNHLY, CDR2 FYNNEI. V was pared by 6 bases and J by 7 bases, with 7 bases of the junction left unmatched.

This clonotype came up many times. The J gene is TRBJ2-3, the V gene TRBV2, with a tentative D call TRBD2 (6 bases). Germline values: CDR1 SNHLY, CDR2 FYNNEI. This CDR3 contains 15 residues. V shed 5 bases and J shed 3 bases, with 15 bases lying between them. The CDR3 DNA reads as TGTGCCAGCAGTAAAAGCGGGTTGGGGACAGATACGCAGTATTTT. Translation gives CASSKSGLGTDTQYF.

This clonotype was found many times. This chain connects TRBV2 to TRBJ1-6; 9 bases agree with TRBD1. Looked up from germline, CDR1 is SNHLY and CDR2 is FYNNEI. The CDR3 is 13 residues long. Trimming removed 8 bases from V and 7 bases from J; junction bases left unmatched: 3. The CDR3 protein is CASRDRENSPLHF. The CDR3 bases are TGTGCCAGCCGGGACAGGGAGAATTCACCCCTCCACTTT.

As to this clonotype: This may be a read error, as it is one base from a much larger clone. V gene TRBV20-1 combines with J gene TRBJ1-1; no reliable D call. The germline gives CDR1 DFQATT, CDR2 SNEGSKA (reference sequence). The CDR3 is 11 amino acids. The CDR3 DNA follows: TGCAGTGCCGAGATGAACACTGAAGCTTCCTTT. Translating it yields CSAEMNTEASF.

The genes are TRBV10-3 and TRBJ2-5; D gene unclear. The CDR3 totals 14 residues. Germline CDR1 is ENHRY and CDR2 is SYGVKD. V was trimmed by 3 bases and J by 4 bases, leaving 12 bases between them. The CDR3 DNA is TGTGCCATCAGTGACTCAAGTGGTCGAGAGACCCAGTACTTC. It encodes CAISDSSGRETQYF.

The CDR3 DNA follows: TGCAGTGCCGGAACCGGTCGGGGAGAGACCCAGTACTTC. This codes for CSAGTGRGETQYF. The rearrangement joins TRBV20-1 to TRBJ2-5; TRBD2 might be the D (5 bases). This CDR3 has 13 amino acids. V lost 6 bases and J lost 4, with 15 bases in between. Germline V lookup: CDR1 DFQATT, CDR2 SNEGSKA (reference sequence).

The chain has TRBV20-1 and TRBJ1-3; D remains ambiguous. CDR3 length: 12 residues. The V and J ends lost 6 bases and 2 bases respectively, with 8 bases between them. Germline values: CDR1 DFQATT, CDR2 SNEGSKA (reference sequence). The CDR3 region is CSALKAGNTIYF. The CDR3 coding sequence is TGCAGTGCCCTTAAAGCTGGAAACACCATATATTTT.

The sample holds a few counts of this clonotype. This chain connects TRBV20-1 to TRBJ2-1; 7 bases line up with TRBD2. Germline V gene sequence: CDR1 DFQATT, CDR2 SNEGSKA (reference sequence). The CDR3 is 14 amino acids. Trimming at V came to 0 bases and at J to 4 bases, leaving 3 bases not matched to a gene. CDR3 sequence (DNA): TGCAGTGCTAGAGAGTCTAGCGGATACAATGAGCAGTTCTTC. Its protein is CSARESSGYNEQFF.

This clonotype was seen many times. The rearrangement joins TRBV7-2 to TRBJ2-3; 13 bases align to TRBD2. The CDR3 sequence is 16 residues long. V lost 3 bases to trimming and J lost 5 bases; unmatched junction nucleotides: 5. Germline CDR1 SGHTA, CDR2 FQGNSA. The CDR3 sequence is CASSFGLAGAGDTQYF. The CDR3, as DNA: TGTGCCAGCAGCTTCGGACTAGCGGGGGCCGGAGATACGCAGTATTTT.

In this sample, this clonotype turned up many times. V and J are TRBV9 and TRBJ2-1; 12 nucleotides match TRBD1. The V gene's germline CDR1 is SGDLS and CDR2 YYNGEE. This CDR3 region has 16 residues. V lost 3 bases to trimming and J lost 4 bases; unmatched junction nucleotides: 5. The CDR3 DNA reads TGTGCCAGCAGCGCGGGACAGGGGGCGCAATACAATGAGCAGTTCTTC. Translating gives CASSAGQGAQYNEQFF. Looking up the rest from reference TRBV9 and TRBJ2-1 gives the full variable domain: DSGVTQTPKHLITATGQRVTLRCSPRSGDLSVYWYQQSLDQGLQFLIQYYNGEERAKGNILERFSAQQFPDLHSELNLSSLELGDSALYFCASSAGQGAQYNEQFFGPGTRLTVL.

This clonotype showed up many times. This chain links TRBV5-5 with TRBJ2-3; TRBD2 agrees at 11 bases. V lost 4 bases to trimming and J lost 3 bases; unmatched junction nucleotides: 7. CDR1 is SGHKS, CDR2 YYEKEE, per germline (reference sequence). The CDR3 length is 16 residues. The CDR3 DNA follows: TGTGCCAGCAGCCTCCTAGCGGGGGGCAGGACAGATACGCAGTATTTT. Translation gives CASSLLAGGRTDTQYF.

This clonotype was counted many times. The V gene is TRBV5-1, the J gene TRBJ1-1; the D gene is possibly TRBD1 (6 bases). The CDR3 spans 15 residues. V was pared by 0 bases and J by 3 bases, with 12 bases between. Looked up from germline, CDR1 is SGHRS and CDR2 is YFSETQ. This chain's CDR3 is CASSLDGGRDTEAFF. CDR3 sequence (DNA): TGCGCCAGCAGCTTGGATGGGGGGCGAGACACTGAAGCTTTCTTT. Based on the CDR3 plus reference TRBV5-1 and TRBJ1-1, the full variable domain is KAGVTQTPRYLIKTRGQQVTLSCSPISGHRSVSWYQQTPGQGLQFLFEYFSETQRNKGNFPGRFSGRQFSNSRSEMNVSTLELGDSALYLCASSLDGGRDTEAFFGQGTRLTVV.

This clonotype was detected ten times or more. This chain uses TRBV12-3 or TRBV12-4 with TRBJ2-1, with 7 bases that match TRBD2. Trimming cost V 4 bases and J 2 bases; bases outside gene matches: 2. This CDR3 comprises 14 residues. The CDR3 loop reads CASSSRGAYNEQFF. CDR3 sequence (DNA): TGTGCCAGCAGTTCTCGGGGGGCCTACAATGAGCAGTTCTTC.

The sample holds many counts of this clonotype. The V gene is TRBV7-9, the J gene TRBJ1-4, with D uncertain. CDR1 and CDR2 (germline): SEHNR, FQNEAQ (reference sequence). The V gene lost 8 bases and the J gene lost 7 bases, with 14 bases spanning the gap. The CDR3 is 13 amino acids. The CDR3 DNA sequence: TGTGCCAGCCTACTTTCCCCCGGTGAAAAACTGTTTTTT. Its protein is CASLLSPGEKLFF. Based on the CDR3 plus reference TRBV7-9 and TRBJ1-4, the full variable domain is DTGVSQNPRHKITKRGQNVTFRCDPISEHNRLYWYRQTLGQGPEFLTYFQNEAQLEKSRLLSDRFSAERPKGSFSTLEIQRTEQGDSAMYLCASLLSPGEKLFFGSGTQLSVL.

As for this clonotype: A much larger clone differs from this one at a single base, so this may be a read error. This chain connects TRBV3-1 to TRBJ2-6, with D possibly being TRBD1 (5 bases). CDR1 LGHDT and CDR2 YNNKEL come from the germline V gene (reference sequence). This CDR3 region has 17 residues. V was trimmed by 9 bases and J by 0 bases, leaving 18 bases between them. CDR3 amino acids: CASRLFDRSSGANVLTF. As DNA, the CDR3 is TGTGCCAGTCGGCTCTTTGACAGAAGCTCTGGGGCCAACGTCCTGACTTTC.

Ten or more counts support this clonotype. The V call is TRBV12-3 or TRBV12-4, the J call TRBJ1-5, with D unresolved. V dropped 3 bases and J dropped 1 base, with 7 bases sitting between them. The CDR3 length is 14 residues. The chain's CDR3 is CASSFMGSNQPQHF. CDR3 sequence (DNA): TGTGCCAGCAGTTTTATGGGGAGCAATCAGCCCCAGCATTTT.

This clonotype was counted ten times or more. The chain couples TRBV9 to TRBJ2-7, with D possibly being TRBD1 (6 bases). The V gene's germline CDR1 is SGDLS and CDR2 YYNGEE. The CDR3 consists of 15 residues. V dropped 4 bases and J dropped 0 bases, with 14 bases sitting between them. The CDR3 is CASSPLLDSSYEQYF. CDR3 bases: TGTGCCAGCAGCCCCCTCCTGGACAGCTCCTACGAGCAGTACTTC.

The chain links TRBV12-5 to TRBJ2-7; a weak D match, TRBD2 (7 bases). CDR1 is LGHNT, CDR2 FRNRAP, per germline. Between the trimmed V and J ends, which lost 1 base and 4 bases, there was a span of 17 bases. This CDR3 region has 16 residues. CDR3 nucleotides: TGTGCTAGTGGTTTGGGGTCCGGGGGGCAACGGTACGAGCAGTACTTC. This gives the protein CASGLGSGGQRYEQYF.

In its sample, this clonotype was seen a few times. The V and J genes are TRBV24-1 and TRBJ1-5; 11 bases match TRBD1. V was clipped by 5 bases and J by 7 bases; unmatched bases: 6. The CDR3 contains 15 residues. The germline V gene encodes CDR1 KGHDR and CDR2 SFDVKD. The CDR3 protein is CATSARDRGDQPQHF. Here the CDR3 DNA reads TGTGCCACCAGTGCCCGGGACAGGGGGGACCAGCCCCAGCATTTT.

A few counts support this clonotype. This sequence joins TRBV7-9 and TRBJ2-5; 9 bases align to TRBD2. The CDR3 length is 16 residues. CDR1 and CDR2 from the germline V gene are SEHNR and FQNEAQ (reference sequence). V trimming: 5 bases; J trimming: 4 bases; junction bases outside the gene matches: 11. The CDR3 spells CASSPPPSGVIETQYF. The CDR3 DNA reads TGTGCCAGCAGCCCCCCCCCTAGCGGGGTGATAGAGACCCAGTACTTC. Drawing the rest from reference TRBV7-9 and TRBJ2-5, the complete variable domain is DTGVSQNPRHKITKRGQNVTFRCDPISEHNRLYWYRQTLGQGPEFLTYFQNEAQLEKSRLLSDRFSAERPKGSFSTLEIQRTEQGDSAMYLCASSPPPSGVIETQYFGPGTRLLVL.

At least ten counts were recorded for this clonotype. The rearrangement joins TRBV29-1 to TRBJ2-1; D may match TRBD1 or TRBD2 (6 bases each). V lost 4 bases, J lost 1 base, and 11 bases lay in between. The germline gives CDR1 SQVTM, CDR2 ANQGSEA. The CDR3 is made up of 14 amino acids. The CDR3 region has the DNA TGCAGCGTTGCGAGGGGGGCTTCCTACAATGAGCAGTTCTTC. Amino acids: CSVARGASYNEQFF.

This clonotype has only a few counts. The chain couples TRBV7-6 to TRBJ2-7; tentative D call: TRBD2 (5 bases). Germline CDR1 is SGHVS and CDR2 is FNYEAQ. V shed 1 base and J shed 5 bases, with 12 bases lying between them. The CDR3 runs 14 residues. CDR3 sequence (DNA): TGTGCCAGCAGCTTAGACCCCGCGGGTGACGAGCAGTACTTC. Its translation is CASSLDPAGDEQYF.

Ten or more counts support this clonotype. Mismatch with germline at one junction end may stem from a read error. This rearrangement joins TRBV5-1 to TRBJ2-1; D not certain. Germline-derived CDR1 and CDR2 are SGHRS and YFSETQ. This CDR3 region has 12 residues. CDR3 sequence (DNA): TGCGCCAGCAGATTGGCCTACAATGAGCAGTTCTTC. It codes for CASRLAYNEQFF. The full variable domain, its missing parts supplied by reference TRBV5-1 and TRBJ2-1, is KAGVTQTPRYLIKTRGQQVTLSCSPISGHRSVSWYQQTPGQGLQFLFEYFSETQRNKGNFPGRFSGRQFSNSRSEMNVSTLELGDSALYLCASRLAYNEQFFGPGTRLTVL.